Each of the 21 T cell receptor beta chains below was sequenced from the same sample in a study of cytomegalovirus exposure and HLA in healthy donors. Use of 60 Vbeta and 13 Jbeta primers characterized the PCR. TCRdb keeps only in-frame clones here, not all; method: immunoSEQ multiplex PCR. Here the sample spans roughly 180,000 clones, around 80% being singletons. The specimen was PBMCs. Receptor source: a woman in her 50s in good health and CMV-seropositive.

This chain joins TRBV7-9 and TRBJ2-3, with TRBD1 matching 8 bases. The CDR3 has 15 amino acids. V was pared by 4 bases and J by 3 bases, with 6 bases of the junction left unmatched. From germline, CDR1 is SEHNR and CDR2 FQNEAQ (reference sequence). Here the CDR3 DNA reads TGTGCCAGCAGCTCGACGGACAGGGCAACAGATACGCAGTATTTT. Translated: CASSSTDRATDTQYF. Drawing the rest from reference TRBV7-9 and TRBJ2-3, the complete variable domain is DTGVSQNPRHKITKRGQNVTFRCDPISEHNRLYWYRQTLGQGPEFLTYFQNEAQLEKSRLLSDRFSAERPKGSFSTLEIQRTEQGDSAMYLCASSSTDRATDTQYFGPGTRLTVL.

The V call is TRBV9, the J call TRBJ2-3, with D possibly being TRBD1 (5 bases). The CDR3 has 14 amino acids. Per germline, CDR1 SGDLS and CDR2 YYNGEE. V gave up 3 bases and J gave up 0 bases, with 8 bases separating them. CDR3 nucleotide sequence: TGTGCCAGCAGCGGACAGTTAAGCACAGATACGCAGTATTTT. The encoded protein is CASSGQLSTDTQYF.

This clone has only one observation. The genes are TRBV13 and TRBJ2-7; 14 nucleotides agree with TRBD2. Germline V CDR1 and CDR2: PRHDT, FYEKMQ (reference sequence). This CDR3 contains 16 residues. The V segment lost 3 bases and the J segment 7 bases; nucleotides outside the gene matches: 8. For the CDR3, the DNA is TGTGCCAGCAGCTTGGTCCGGACTAGCGGGGGGAGGGAGCAGTACTTC. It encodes CASSLVRTSGGREQYF.

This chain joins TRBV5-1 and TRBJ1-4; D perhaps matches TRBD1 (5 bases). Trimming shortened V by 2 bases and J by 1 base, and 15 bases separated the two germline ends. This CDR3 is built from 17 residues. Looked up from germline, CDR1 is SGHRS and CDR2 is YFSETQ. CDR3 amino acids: CASSLTVQGGTNEKLFF. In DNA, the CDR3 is TGCGCCAGCAGCTTAACGGTGCAGGGTGGAACTAATGAAAAACTGTTTTTT.

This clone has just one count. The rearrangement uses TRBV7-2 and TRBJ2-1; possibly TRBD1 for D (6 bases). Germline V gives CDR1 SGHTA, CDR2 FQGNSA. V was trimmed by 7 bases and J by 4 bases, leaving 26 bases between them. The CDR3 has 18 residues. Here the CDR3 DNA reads TGTGCCAGCACCAGAGAGGGCGTACTACGAAGGGGGTACAATGAGCAGTTCTTC. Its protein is CASTREGVLRRGYNEQFF.

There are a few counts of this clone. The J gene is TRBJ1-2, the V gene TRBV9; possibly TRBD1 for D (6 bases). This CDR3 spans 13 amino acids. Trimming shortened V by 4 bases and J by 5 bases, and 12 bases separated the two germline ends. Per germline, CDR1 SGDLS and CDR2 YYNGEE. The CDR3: CASSSNRAYGYTF. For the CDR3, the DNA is TGTGCCAGCAGCTCCAACAGGGCTTATGGCTACACCTTC. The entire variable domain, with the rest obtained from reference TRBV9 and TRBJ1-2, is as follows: DSGVTQTPKHLITATGQRVTLRCSPRSGDLSVYWYQQSLDQGLQFLIQYYNGEERAKGNILERFSAQQFPDLHSELNLSSLELGDSALYFCASSSNRAYGYTFGSGTRLTVV.

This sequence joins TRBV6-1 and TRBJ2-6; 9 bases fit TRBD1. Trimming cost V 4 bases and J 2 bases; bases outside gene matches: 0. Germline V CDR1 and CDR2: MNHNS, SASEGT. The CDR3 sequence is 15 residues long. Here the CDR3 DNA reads TGTGCCAGCAGTGGGACAGGGGCTGGGGCCAACGTCCTGACTTTC. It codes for CASSGTGAGANVLTF.

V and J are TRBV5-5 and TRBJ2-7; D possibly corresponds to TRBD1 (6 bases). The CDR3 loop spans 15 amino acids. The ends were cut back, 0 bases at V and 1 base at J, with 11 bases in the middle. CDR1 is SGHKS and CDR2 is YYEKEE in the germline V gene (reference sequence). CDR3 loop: CASSLADSLSYEQYF. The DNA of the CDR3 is TGTGCCAGCAGCTTGGCGGACAGCCTTTCCTACGAGCAGTACTTC.

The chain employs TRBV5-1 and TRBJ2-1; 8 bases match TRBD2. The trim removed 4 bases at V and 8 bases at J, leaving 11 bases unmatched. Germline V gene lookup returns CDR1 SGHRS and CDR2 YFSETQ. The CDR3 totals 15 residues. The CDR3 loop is CASSPGGVLAHEQFF. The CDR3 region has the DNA TGCGCCAGCAGCCCGGGGGGGGTTTTAGCCCATGAGCAGTTCTTC.

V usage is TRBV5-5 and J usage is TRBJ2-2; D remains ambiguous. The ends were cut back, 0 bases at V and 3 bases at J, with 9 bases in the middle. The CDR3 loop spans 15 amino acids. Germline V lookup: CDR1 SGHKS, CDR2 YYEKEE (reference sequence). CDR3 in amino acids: CASSLVGQHTGELFF. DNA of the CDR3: TGTGCCAGCAGCTTGGTTGGGCAGCACACCGGGGAGCTGTTTTTT.

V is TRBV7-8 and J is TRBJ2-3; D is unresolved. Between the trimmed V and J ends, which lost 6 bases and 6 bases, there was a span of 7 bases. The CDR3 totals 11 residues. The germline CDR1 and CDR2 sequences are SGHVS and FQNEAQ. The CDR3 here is CASSSRDTQYF. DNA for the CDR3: TGTGCCAGCAGTTCCAGGGATACGCAGTATTTT.

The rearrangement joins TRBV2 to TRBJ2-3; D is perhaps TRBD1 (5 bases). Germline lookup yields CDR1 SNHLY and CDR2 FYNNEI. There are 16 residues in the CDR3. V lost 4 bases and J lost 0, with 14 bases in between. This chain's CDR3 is CASSAWGQVSTDTQYF. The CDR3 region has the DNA TGTGCCAGCAGTGCTTGGGGCCAGGTTAGCACAGATACGCAGTATTTT.

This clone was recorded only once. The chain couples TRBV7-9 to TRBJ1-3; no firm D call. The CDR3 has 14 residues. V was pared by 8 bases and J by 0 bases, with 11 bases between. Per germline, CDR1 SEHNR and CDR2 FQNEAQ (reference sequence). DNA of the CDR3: TGTGCCAGCCTCACCAGTATCTCTGGAAACACCATATATTTT. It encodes CASLTSISGNTIYF.

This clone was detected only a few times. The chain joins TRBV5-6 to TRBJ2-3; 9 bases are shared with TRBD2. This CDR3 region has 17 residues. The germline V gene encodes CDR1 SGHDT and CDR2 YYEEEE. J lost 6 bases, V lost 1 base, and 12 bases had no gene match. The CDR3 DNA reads TGTGCCAGCAGCTTGTGGGCTAGCGGGGAGCCGAAGGATACGCAGTATTTT. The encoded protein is CASSLWASGEPKDTQYF.

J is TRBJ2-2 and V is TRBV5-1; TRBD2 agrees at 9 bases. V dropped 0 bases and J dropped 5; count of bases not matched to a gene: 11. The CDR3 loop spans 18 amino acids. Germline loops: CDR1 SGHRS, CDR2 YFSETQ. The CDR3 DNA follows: TGCGCCAGCAGCTTGGATGCGGGGGGGCCCCAAAAAACCGGGGAGCTGTTTTTT. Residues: CASSLDAGGPQKTGELFF.

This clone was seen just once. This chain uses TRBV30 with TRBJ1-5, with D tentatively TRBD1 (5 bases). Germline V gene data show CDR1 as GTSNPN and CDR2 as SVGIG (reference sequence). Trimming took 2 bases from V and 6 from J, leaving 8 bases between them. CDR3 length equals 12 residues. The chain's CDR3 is CAWSQGTQPQHF. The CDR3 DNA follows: TGTGCCTGGAGTCAGGGAACTCAGCCCCAGCATTTT.

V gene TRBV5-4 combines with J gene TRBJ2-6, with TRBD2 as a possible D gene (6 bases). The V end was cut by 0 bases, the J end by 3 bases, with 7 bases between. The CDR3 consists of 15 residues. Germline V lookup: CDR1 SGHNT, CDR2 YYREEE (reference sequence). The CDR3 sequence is CASSLVGGGANVLTF. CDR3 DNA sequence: TGTGCCAGCAGCTTGGTGGGGGGTGGGGCCAACGTCCTGACTTTC.

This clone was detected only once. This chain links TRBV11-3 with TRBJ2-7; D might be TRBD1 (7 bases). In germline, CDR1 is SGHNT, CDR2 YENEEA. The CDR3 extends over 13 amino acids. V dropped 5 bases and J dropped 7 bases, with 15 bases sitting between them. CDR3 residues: CASSKFRGEEQYF. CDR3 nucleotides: TGTGCCAGCAGCAAATTCAGGGGGGAAGAGCAGTACTTC.

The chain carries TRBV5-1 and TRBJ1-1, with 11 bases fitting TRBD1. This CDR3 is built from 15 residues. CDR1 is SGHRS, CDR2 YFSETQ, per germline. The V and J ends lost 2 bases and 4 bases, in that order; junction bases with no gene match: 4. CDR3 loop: CASSFTGTGGTEAFF. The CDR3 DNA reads TGCGCCAGCAGCTTTACCGGGACAGGGGGCACTGAAGCTTTCTTT.

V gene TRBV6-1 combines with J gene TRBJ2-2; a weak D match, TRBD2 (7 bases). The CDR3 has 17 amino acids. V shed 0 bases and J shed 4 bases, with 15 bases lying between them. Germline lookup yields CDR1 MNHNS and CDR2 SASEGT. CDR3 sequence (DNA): TGTGCCAGCAGTGAAGCCGGCTGGGGGGGCGGCACCGGGGAGCTGTTTTTT. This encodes CASSEAGWGGGTGELFF.

CDR3 nucleotide sequence: TGTGCCAGTAGTATAGACCGGGGATCACCCCTCCACTTT. Translating gives CASSIDRGSPLHF. V and J are TRBV19 and TRBJ1-6, with D unresolved. The CDR3 is 13 amino acids. The germline V gene encodes CDR1 LNHDA and CDR2 SQIVND (reference sequence). Between the trimmed V and J ends, which lost 0 bases and 10 bases, there was a span of 7 bases.